Listed here are 8 T cell receptor beta chains from one sample, sequenced in a study of T cell responses to AZD1222 COVID-19 vaccine. Clones were sequenced by immunoSEQ multiplex PCR, and TCRdb holds only the in-frame ones, with some missing. The table lists some 110,000 clones, 85% to 95% of them singletons. Sequences were derived from peripheral blood, sampled on day 0 of AZD1222 vaccination. Every receptor here comes from an adult in good health.

V and J are TRBV15 and TRBJ2-7, with TRBD2 as a possible D gene (6 bases). CDR1 and CDR2 from the germline V gene are LNHNV and YYDKDF (reference sequence). V lost 3 bases and J 4 bases, leaving 13 bases between the germline ends. The CDR3 contains 14 residues. CDR3 nucleotides: TGTGCCACCAGCAGGGGACTTGAGAGGTACGAGCAGTACTTC. It yields the protein CATSRGLERYEQYF.

This clone has a handful of counts. The chain combines TRBV6-1 with TRBJ1-2; 10 bases are a match to TRBD1. With V trimmed by 3 bases and J by 4 bases, 20 bases remained unmatched. CDR3 length: 20 amino acids. Germline V gene lookup returns CDR1 MNHNS and CDR2 SASEGT. Written as DNA, the CDR3 is TGTGCCAGCAGTGATACCACCACAACCCCGGGACAGGGGAAAATCTATGGCTACACCTTC. Translation: CASSDTTTTPGQGKIYGYTF.

The chain uses TRBV7-8 and TRBJ1-2; maybe TRBD1 (5 bases). The CDR3 sequence is 12 residues long. Trimming shortened V by 2 bases and J by 13 bases, and 14 bases separated the two germline ends. The germline V gene encodes CDR1 SGHVS and CDR2 FQNEAQ. The CDR3, as DNA: TGTGCCAGCAGCTTACCCCGGGGCGAGGTCACCTTC. Encoded protein: CASSLPRGEVTF.

The chain employs TRBV9 and TRBJ1-2; 8 nucleotides line up with TRBD1. The germline V gene encodes CDR1 SGDLS and CDR2 YYNGEE. The CDR3 has 16 amino acids. Losses at the gene ends were 4 bases for V and 0 bases for J; bases not matched to a gene: 8. The CDR3 here is CASSSLRTGPNYGYTF. CDR3 bases: TGTGCCAGCAGCTCTCTAAGGACAGGGCCTAACTATGGCTACACCTTC.

Comments on this clone: Germline is not matched at one junction end, which may reflect a read error. The chain links TRBV29-1 to TRBJ1-1, with TRBD1 as a possible D gene (6 bases). This CDR3 has 13 amino acids. The germline gives CDR1 SQVTM, CDR2 ANQGSEA. The CDR3 spells CSVQEQGFAEAFF. DNA of the CDR3: TGCAGCGTTCAAGAACAGGGCTTCGCTGAAGCTTTCTTT.

The rearrangement joins TRBV5-1 to TRBJ1-1; 9 nucleotides align to TRBD1. Germline V CDR1 and CDR2: SGHRS, YFSETQ. The CDR3 spans 17 residues. V lost 1 base to trimming and J lost 0 bases; unmatched junction nucleotides: 7. As DNA, the CDR3 is TGCGCCAGCAGCTTGAACACAGGGGGCGCAGTGAACACTGAAGCTTTCTTT. It translates to CASSLNTGGAVNTEAFF.

There are a few counts of this clone. The V gene is TRBV19, the J gene TRBJ1-1, with 7 bases matching TRBD1. V lost 4 bases, J lost 1 base, and 9 bases stayed unmatched. The germline CDR1 and CDR2 sequences are LNHDA and SQIVND (reference sequence). This CDR3 spans 16 amino acids. CDR3 protein: CASSRQGMGANTEAFF. In DNA form, the CDR3 reads TGTGCCAGTAGTAGACAGGGTATGGGGGCGAACACTGAAGCTTTCTTT.

In DNA form, the CDR3 reads TGTGCCAGCAGCCAACAGGGGATCTCAGATACGCAGTATTTT. This gives the protein CASSQQGISDTQYF. The chain carries TRBV6-5 and TRBJ2-3, with 7 positions matching TRBD1. Germline CDR1 MNHEY, CDR2 SVGAGI. The trim removed 6 bases at V and 4 bases at J, leaving 7 bases unmatched. CDR3 length: 14 residues.